A single sample gave rise to the 32 T cell receptor beta chains below, sequenced in a study of blood T cell repertoires in COVID-19. Profiled with immunoSEQ multiplex PCR; TCRdb holds only in-frame clones, not every one. Of roughly 220,000 clones in the sample, approximately 80% were seen once. Specimen: PBMCs or T cells enriched from blood (not recorded which). Source of these receptors: a man aged 30 to 45 with acute COVID-19.

This sequence joins TRBV14 and TRBJ2-3; unclear D gene. The CDR3 has 12 amino acids. The ends were cut back, 5 bases at V and 6 bases at J, with 9 bases in the middle. Germline V gene lookup returns CDR1 SGHDN and CDR2 FVKESK. This CDR3 is CASSEVSDTQYF. In DNA form, the CDR3 reads TGTGCCAGCAGCGAGGTTTCGGATACGCAGTATTTT.

This clone was detected once. The genes are TRBV27 and TRBJ2-7; 7 bases align to TRBD1. Germline V lookup: CDR1 MNHEY, CDR2 SMNVEV (reference sequence). This CDR3 is built from 17 residues. Germline trimming cut 6 bases from V and 3 bases from J; bases unmatched to any gene: 17. The CDR3 sequence is CASSPSPGTAFYYEQYF. The CDR3 nucleotides are TGTGCCAGCAGCCCCTCCCCCGGGACAGCTTTTTACTACGAGCAGTACTTC.

This rearrangement joins TRBV18 to TRBJ1-5; 7 bases agree with TRBD1. The germline CDR1 and CDR2 sequences are KGHSH and LQKENI. The trim removed 3 bases at V and 4 bases at J, leaving 6 bases unmatched. CDR3 length: 15 amino acids. The CDR3 DNA reads as TGTGCCAGCTCACCCCGCGGACAGGCTAATCAGCCCCAGCATTTT. Its protein is CASSPRGQANQPQHF.

This clone has just one count. The genes are TRBV19 and TRBJ1-5, with a weak D call TRBD1 (5 bases). This CDR3 spans 12 amino acids. CDR1 is LNHDA and CDR2 is SQIVND in the germline V gene (reference sequence). Between the trimmed V and J ends, which lost 1 base and 9 bases, there was a span of 7 bases. CDR3 sequence: CASSIGGGPQHF. CDR3 nucleotides: TGTGCCAGTAGTATAGGGGGCGGGCCCCAGCATTTT.

J is TRBJ1-2 and V is TRBV2; 7 nucleotides align to TRBD1. Per the germline V gene, CDR1 is SNHLY and CDR2 is FYNNEI. The V segment lost 8 bases and the J segment 5 bases; nucleotides outside the gene matches: 2. This CDR3 spans 11 amino acids. The CDR3: CASDRDYGYTF. CDR3 DNA sequence: TGTGCCAGCGACAGGGATTATGGCTACACCTTC. The entire variable domain, with the rest obtained from reference TRBV2 and TRBJ1-2, is as follows: EPEVTQTPSHQVTQMGQEVILRCVPISNHLYFYWYRQILGQKVEFLVSFYNNEISEKSEIFDDQFSVERPDGSNFTLKIRSTKLEDSAMYFCASDRDYGYTFGSGTRLTVV.

J is TRBJ2-7 and V is TRBV20-1; D may be TRBD1 (5 bases). The CDR3 totals 11 residues. Germline-derived CDR1 and CDR2 are DFQATT and SNEGSKA (reference sequence). V shed 6 bases and J shed 4 bases, with 10 bases lying between them. CDR3 residues: CSARKGYEQYF. The CDR3 bases are TGCAGTGCGCGTAAGGGGTACGAGCAGTACTTC.

The J gene is TRBJ2-1, the V gene TRBV5-4, with 8 bases that match TRBD2. Germline-derived CDR1 and CDR2 are SGHNT and YYREEE (reference sequence). V lost 0 bases and J lost 5; bases outside the gene matches: 4. The CDR3 covers 15 residues. CDR3: CASSLVGSGNNEQFF. The CDR3 nucleotides read TGTGCCAGCAGCTTGGTAGGTAGCGGGAACAATGAGCAGTTCTTC.

The chain recombines TRBV7-3 with TRBJ2-6; TRBD1 is a possible D gene (6 bases). The CDR3 has 18 residues. V was shortened by 2 bases and J by 2 bases, with 16 bases between the two germline ends. CDR1 is SGHTA, CDR2 FQGTGA, per germline. Here the CDR3 reads CASSLSGTSSPGANVLTF. DNA for the CDR3: TGTGCCAGCAGCTTATCCGGGACAAGTAGCCCTGGGGCCAACGTCCTGACTTTC.

The chain employs TRBV5-6 and TRBJ1-1; tentatively, D is TRBD1 (5 bases). Germline values: CDR1 SGHDT, CDR2 YYEEEE. Trimming removed 5 bases at V and 1 base at J, with 15 bases between. The CDR3 totals 15 residues. The CDR3 DNA reads TGTGCCAGCAGAGGGTCGATAAGGGGGAACACTGAAGCTTTCTTT. This gives the protein CASRGSIRGNTEAFF.

The gene calls are TRBV7-3 and TRBJ2-1, with TRBD1 matching 10 bases. The CDR3 loop spans 15 amino acids. J lost 3 bases, V lost 5 bases, and 4 bases had no gene match. Germline CDR1 is SGHTA and CDR2 is FQGTGA. CDR3 bases: TGTGCCAGCAGCCAGCGGGACAGGGGCTACAATGAGCAGTTCTTC. It is translated as CASSQRDRGYNEQFF.

The count of this clone is one. The gene calls are TRBV6-1 and TRBJ2-1, with D maybe TRBD2 (5 bases). This CDR3 has 15 amino acids. The ends were cut back, 3 bases at V and 5 bases at J, with 14 bases in the middle. The germline V gene has CDR1 MNHNS and CDR2 SASEGT. The DNA of the CDR3 is TGTGCCAGCAGTGAGGTGGTAGCGAGAAACAATGAGCAGTTCTTC. Protein sequence: CASSEVVARNNEQFF.

The chain carries TRBV5-1 and TRBJ2-3; possibly TRBD1 for D (6 bases). Trimming took off 1 base at V and 0 bases at J, with 12 bases between the two ends. CDR1 and CDR2 (germline): SGHRS, YFSETQ. CDR3 size: 16 residues. CDR3 DNA: TGCGCCAGCAGCTTGAACGGCAGGGGTAGCACAGATACGCAGTATTTT. This codes for CASSLNGRGSTDTQYF.

For this clone: Other nucleotide sequences in the sample specify the same CDR3. The chain employs TRBV18 and TRBJ2-6; D is uncertain. V was trimmed by 3 bases and J by 1 base, leaving 4 bases between them. The CDR3 length is 14 residues. The V gene's germline CDR1 is KGHSH and CDR2 LQKENI. The CDR3 region is CASSPASGANVLTF. Here the CDR3 DNA reads TGTGCCAGCTCACCGGCTTCTGGGGCCAACGTCCTGACTTTC.

Only one count was recorded for this clone. The junction departs from the called germline gene at one end, perhaps through a read error. This specimen includes other DNA sequences encoding the same CDR3. This sequence joins TRBV2 and TRBJ1-5, with 8 bases fitting TRBD1. The CDR3 totals 14 residues. Germline V gene lookup returns CDR1 SNHLY and CDR2 FYNNEI. CDR3 loop: CASSEGQGGQPQHF. As DNA, the CDR3 is TGTGCCAGCAGCGAAGGACAGGGCGGCCAGCCCCAGCATTTT.

This clone turned up a few times. This rearrangement joins TRBV6-5 to TRBJ2-1; no reliable D call. Per germline, CDR1 MNHEY and CDR2 SVGAGI. V lost 6 bases, J lost 4 bases, and 10 bases lay in between. The CDR3 is made up of 13 amino acids. The CDR3 DNA reads TGTGCCAGCAGGATCGCTATTTACAATGAGCAGTTCTTC. This translates into CASRIAIYNEQFF.

The chain links TRBV5-4 to TRBJ2-3; D ambiguous. V lost 4 bases to trimming and J lost 6 bases, with 15 bases between them. This CDR3 is built from 14 residues. CDR1 and CDR2 from the germline V gene are SGHNT and YYREEE (reference sequence). CDR3 nucleotides: TGTGCCAGCAGCACCGGCCAGACACCGGATACGCAGTATTTT. Translating gives CASSTGQTPDTQYF.

This clone was recorded a few times. The gene calls are TRBV28 and TRBJ1-2, with 10 positions matching TRBD1. This CDR3 has 14 amino acids. Germline assignment: CDR1 MDHEN and CDR2 SYDVKM. Losses at the gene ends were 10 bases for V and 8 bases for J; bases not matched to a gene: 13. Written as DNA, the CDR3 is TGTGCCATCTCATTTGGGACAGGGGAGGGAGGCTACACCTTC. This encodes CAISFGTGEGGYTF.

The gene calls are TRBV5-5 and TRBJ2-3; D unresolved. V was clipped by 4 bases and J by 2 bases, with 14 bases between them. The CDR3 totals 15 residues. Germline CDR1 SGHKS, CDR2 YYEKEE (reference sequence). The CDR3, as DNA: TGTGCCAGCAGCCGACTCACCCAATCCACAGATACGCAGTATTTT. It codes for CASSRLTQSTDTQYF.

Only a few counts were recorded for this clone. The chain couples TRBV6-5 to TRBJ2-7, with D possibly being TRBD1 (5 bases). Per the germline V gene, CDR1 is MNHEY and CDR2 is SVGAGI. The CDR3 extends over 14 amino acids. V was cut by 7 bases and J by 0 bases, with 13 bases left in between. This chain's CDR3 is CASNSGSSSYEQYF. CDR3 nucleotides: TGTGCCAGCAACTCAGGGTCGAGCTCCTACGAGCAGTACTTC.

The gene calls are TRBV19 and TRBJ1-5; no firm D call. The CDR3 loop spans 15 amino acids. Germline V gene sequence: CDR1 LNHDA, CDR2 SQIVND (reference sequence). V lost 1 base and J lost 1, with 8 bases in between. The CDR3 spells CASSIAGGSNQPQHF. DNA for the CDR3: TGTGCCAGTAGTATAGCGGGTGGGAGCAATCAGCCCCAGCATTTT.

The chain recombines TRBV12-5 with TRBJ1-2; TRBD1 agrees at 10 bases. There are 16 residues in the CDR3. J lost 7 bases, V lost 6 bases, and 14 bases had no gene match. Germline CDR1 and CDR2: LGHNT and FRNRAP. In DNA form, the CDR3 reads TGTGCTAGTGGCCTAAACTCCGGGACAGGGGTCGGTGGCTACACCTTC. It codes for CASGLNSGTGVGGYTF.

This chain joins TRBV6-5 and TRBJ1-6, with 8 bases identical to TRBD1. CDR3 length: 14 residues. Per the germline V gene, CDR1 is MNHEY and CDR2 is SVGAGI. The ends lost 6 bases at V and 7 bases at J; junction bases unmatched: 5. The CDR3 region has the DNA TGTGCCAGCAGGGACAGGGTGAACAATTCACCCCTCCACTTT. Protein product: CASRDRVNNSPLHF.

This clone was picked up many times. The chain recombines TRBV7-6 with TRBJ2-7; D may be TRBD1 (6 bases). This CDR3 contains 14 residues. Trimming pared 1 base from V and 2 bases from J, leaving 9 bases between. Germline loops: CDR1 SGHVS, CDR2 FNYEAQ. The CDR3 bases are TGTGCCAGCAGCTTAGTTACAGGGACCTACGAGCAGTACTTC. Encoded protein: CASSLVTGTYEQYF.

The V and J genes are TRBV5-1 and TRBJ2-1; D is possibly TRBD2 (6 bases). V lost 0 bases to trimming and J lost 6 bases, with 10 bases between them. The CDR3 is 14 amino acids. CDR1 is SGHRS and CDR2 is YFSETQ in the germline V gene. CDR3 protein: CASSLDQGGNEQFF. The CDR3 nucleotides read TGCGCCAGCAGCTTGGACCAGGGAGGCAATGAGCAGTTCTTC.

This chain uses TRBV5-1 with TRBJ1-2, with D possibly matching TRBD1 (5 bases). The CDR3 length is 12 residues. CDR1 SGHRS and CDR2 YFSETQ come from the germline V gene. V was cut by 3 bases and J by 8 bases, with 11 bases left in between. CDR3 amino acids: CASSSDIWGYTF. In DNA, the CDR3 is TGCGCCAGCAGCTCGGACATCTGGGGCTACACCTTC.

J is TRBJ1-1 and V is TRBV13; 7 bases map to TRBD1. Looked up from germline, CDR1 is PRHDT and CDR2 is FYEKMQ (reference sequence). V was clipped by 5 bases and J by 3 bases; unmatched bases: 3. The CDR3 length is 13 residues. Written as DNA, the CDR3 is TGTGCCAGCAGCCCAACAGGGGACACTGAAGCTTTCTTT. Translating it yields CASSPTGDTEAFF.

This chain connects TRBV18 to TRBJ1-4; no firm D call. The CDR3 length is 15 residues. With 1 base removed from V and 0 bases from J, the gap between germline ends came to 6 bases. Looked up from germline, CDR1 is KGHSH and CDR2 is LQKENI. The CDR3 is CASSPLQSTNEKLFF. As DNA, the CDR3 is TGTGCCAGCTCACCACTCCAGTCAACTAATGAAAAACTGTTTTTT.

This clone was observed a handful of times. The chain has TRBV5-1 and TRBJ2-3; tentatively, D is TRBD2 (5 bases). The germline CDR1 and CDR2 sequences are SGHRS and YFSETQ. The V end lost 0 bases, the J end lost 3 bases, and 14 bases lay between the germline ends. This CDR3 is built from 16 residues. CDR3: CASSLATGLATDTQYF. The CDR3 DNA is TGCGCCAGCAGCTTGGCCACTGGACTGGCAACAGATACGCAGTATTTT.

This clone appeared a single time. Here the CDR3 DNA reads TGTGCCAGCTCACCTCGGTCGGGGAAAGACGGGGAGCTGTTTTTT. This translates into CASSPRSGKDGELFF. This rearrangement joins TRBV18 to TRBJ2-2; D is perhaps TRBD2 (5 bases). The CDR3 is made up of 15 amino acids. Germline V gene lookup returns CDR1 KGHSH and CDR2 LQKENI. Trimming pared 3 bases from V and 7 bases from J, leaving 15 bases between.

This clone has ten or more counts. The CDR3 DNA reads TGTGCCAGCAGCCCGGGACTAGCGAGGGACACCGGGGAGCTGTTTTTT. Amino acid sequence: CASSPGLARDTGELFF. V usage is TRBV5-4 and J usage is TRBJ2-2, with 10 bases that match TRBD2. V was pared by 4 bases and J by 3 bases, with 6 bases of the junction left unmatched. The CDR3 extends over 16 amino acids. CDR1 and CDR2 from the germline V gene are SGHNT and YYREEE (reference sequence).

This clone has just a few counts. J is TRBJ2-1 and V is TRBV10-3; 11 bases are shared with TRBD2. The V gene end was trimmed by 0 bases and the J gene end by 6 bases; junction bases not matched to a gene: 4. The CDR3 runs to 16 residues. Germline values: CDR1 ENHRY, CDR2 SYGVKD. CDR3 DNA sequence: TGTGCCATCAGTGAGTCTAGCGGGGGGGCCATCAATGAGCAGTTCTTC. As protein: CAISESSGGAINEQFF.

This chain joins TRBV5-1 and TRBJ2-5; a weak D match, TRBD2 (5 bases). Germline V gene lookup returns CDR1 SGHRS and CDR2 YFSETQ. Trimming shortened V by 2 bases and J by 2 bases, and 10 bases separated the two germline ends. The CDR3 spans 14 residues. This chain's CDR3 is CASSFGLEQETQYF. The CDR3 bases are TGCGCCAGCAGCTTTGGACTGGAACAAGAGACCCAGTACTTC.